The sequence of this T cell receptor (beta chain) was determined in a study of blood T cell repertoires in COVID-19 (dated by TCRdb to the early 2020s). In the study overall: Collaborator samples came from the United States, Italy and Spain and covered acute and convalescent phases of COVID-19. Where available, HLA class I and class II types were obtained from metadata supplied by the sample provider rather than from assay-based typing. A de-identified subject ID, COVID-19 status, age in years and sex were almost always included in the sample metadata. The samples were drawn from the first 160 participants of the ongoing ImmuneRACE study and from 950 to 1,500 subjects provided by 6 global collaborators. A freely available public database, intended as a resource for researchers studying the immune response to SARS-CoV-2, is where the repertoires were released. Subjects who had been exposed to COVID-19, were actively infected with it, or had recovered from it provided the deeply sampled blood TCRbeta repertoires that made up the dataset. The material from the prospective study consisted of cDNA or gDNA derived from T cells, B-cell-depleted T cells, or PBMCs. Broad study findings and their caveats: The quantity of clinical and demographic metadata differed by source and by participant and was supplied without curation.

TCRbeta CDR3 regions were amplified from genomic DNA using the immunoSEQ Assay, a bias-controlled multiplex PCR. In the paper's pipeline: Within the assay, amplification of reference gene primers was used to estimate how many nucleated cells each sample contained. To quantify the absolute abundance of each unique TCRbeta CDR3 rearrangement, sequence reads were collapsed and filtered. For each sample, productive Simpson clonality was calculated by taking the square root of Simpson's diversity index across productive rearrangements. The source is immuneACCESS, and TCRdb retained only in-frame sequences with V and J called. Part of the clones is not carried over; for the studies checked, unresolved V genes explain less than half of this, and the remainder is unexplained. The DNA gave D and trimming, while V, J and clone size come from that table. The sample table records 60,000 to 75,000 clones; approximately 90% of these occur just once. In total, the top ten clones hold less than 2.5% of the sample.

The collaborating institutions used their own protocols to collect whole blood in K2EDTA tubes. Collaborator samples were shipped for TCRbeta analysis as frozen whole blood, isolated PBMCs, or DNA extracted from either sample type. On this clone itself: Its antigen is not yet known. No clone much larger than this one lies a single base away; base qualities are absent.

CDR1 and CDR2 are drawn from the germline V gene: KGHDR, SFDVKD. Cut back by 4 bases and 4 bases, the V and J ends lie 12 bases apart. The CDR3 measures 14 amino acids from cysteine to phenylalanine. Here the CDR3 DNA is all that survives: 42 bases in frame from base 1. The origin of this receptor is a man aged 25 to 45 with acute or convalescent COVID-19. The receptor chain draws on TRBV24-1 and TRBJ1-2, with the D gene call left open. The specimen sequenced was peripheral blood. The CDR3 protein sequence reads: CATSDHTESYGYTF. At the DNA level, the sequence is TGTGCCACCAGTGACCATACAGAGTCCTATGGCTACACCTTC.